This T cell receptor (beta chain) appears in the sequencing data of a study of breast tumors, draining lymph nodes, adjacent tissues. Findings and caveats of the study: Tumor T cell lymph node origin was a supported hypothesis, not proven. Findings are consistent with lymph node origin and intratumoral expansion of most tumor T cells. Tumor TCR diversity was below lymph nodes but above nontumor tissue.

TCRdb re-called the multiplex PCR reads through MiXCR, storing one row per CDR3 protein. The sample lists about 180,000 distinct CDR3 sequences; around 35% were seen once. Breast cancer patients provided tissue from their axillary draining lymph nodes. With regard to this clonotype: Antigen unknown.

The germline V gene encodes CDR1 MDHEN and CDR2 SYDVKM. V was cut by 6 bases and J by 0 bases, with 9 bases left in between. CDR3 size: 14 residues. The material sequenced was axillary lymph node tissue. The clonotype originates from a female donor with breast cancer. Some clones in this sample may be carry-over from other donors' samples. The chain employs TRBV28 and TRBJ1-3; unclear D gene. The CDR3 loop reads CASSPDNSGNTIYF. The CDR3, as DNA: TGTGCCAGCAGCCCAGACAACTCTGGAAACACCATATATTTT. The entire variable domain, with the rest obtained from reference TRBV28 and TRBJ1-3, is as follows: DVKVTQSSRYLVKRTGEKVFLECVQDMDHENMFWYRQDPGLGLRLIYFSYDVKMKEKGDIPEGYSVSREKKERFSLILESASTNQTSMYLCASSPDNSGNTIYFGEGSWLTVV.